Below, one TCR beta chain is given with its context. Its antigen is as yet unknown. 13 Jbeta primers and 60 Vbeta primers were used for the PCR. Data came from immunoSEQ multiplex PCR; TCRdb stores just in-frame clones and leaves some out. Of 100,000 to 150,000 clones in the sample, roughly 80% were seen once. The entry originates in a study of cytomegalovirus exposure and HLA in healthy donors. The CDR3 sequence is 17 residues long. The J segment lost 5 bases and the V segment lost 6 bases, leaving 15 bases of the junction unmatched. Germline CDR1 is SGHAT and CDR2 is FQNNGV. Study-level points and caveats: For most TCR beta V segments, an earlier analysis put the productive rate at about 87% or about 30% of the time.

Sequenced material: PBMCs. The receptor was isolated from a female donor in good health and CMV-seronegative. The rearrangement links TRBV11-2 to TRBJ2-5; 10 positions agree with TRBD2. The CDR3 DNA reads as TGTGCCAGCAGTCACGAACGGGGAGCGGGAGGGTTGGAGACCCAGTACTTC. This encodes CASSHERGAGGLETQYF.